This TCR beta chain was identified in a study of shared clonotypes between healthy human individuals. Study overall: The composition of the donors was a couple of women and a few men aged 18 to 49.

Assay: immunoSEQ multiplex PCR; the TCRdb copy retains only in-frame clones and omits some. The repertoire has more than 2 million clones, roughly 95% of them found once; the top ten carry 1.5% to 2%. This CDR3 has 16 residues. Unmatched junction bases numbered 8, after V lost 1 base and J lost 5 bases. CDR1 is SGHAT and CDR2 is FQNNGV in the germline V gene. As concerns this clone: The target antigen is unknown.

Terminally differentiated effector memory CD45RA+ cells were excluded by CCR7 positive selection of CD45RO-negative cells. Points from the study as a whole: Compared with clonotypes that all four donors shared, non-shared clonotypes had lower generation probabilities.

The J gene is TRBJ2-1, the V gene TRBV11-2; the match to TRBD2 covers 7 bases. This receptor was identified in a man aged 18 to 30 in good health. Some clones in this sample may be carry-over from other donors' samples. The source material was naive CD8+ T cells from PBMCs. The CDR3 here is CASSLVWREYHNEQFF. In nucleotides, the CDR3 is TGTGCCAGCAGCTTAGTTTGGCGGGAGTATCACAATGAGCAGTTCTTC.